This passage covers 30 T cell receptor beta chains from one sample sequenced in a study of beta chain features in type 1 diabetes. The authors reverse transcribed all of the isolated RNA, so sequencing captured expressed TCRB transcripts. TCRdb's copy holds only in-frame clones and misses some; the assay was immunoSEQ multiplex PCR. The table lists a few hundred thousand clones, approximately 15% of them singletons. Sample: naive CD4+ T cells from blood. Receptors originate from a woman aged 18-29 years in good health.

The chain employs TRBV4-2 and TRBJ2-1; 13 bases agree with TRBD2. Trimming removed 1 base from V and 7 bases from J; junction bases left unmatched: 1. In germline, CDR1 is LGHNA, CDR2 YNFKEQ. CDR3 length: 15 residues. The CDR3 is CASSQGTSGSNEQFF. The CDR3 DNA follows: TGTGCCAGCAGCCAAGGGACTAGCGGGAGTAATGAGCAGTTCTTC.

The rearrangement links TRBV30 to TRBJ2-2; D unclear. The V gene lost 2 bases and the J gene lost 7 bases, with 8 bases spanning the gap. The CDR3 totals 12 residues. Per the germline V gene, CDR1 is GTSNPN and CDR2 is SVGIG (reference sequence). The CDR3 DNA reads TGTGCCTGGAGTATCCCTTTCGGGGAGCTGTTTTTT. Protein: CAWSIPFGELFF. Filled out from reference TRBV30 and TRBJ2-2, the complete variable domain reads SQTIHQWPATLVQPVGSPLSLECTVEGTSNPNLYWYRQAAGRGLQLLFYSVGIGQISSEVPQNLSASRPQDRQFILSSKKLLLSDSGFYLCAWSIPFGELFFGEGSRLTVL.

This clone was detected a few times. The V call is TRBV27, the J call TRBJ2-6; D call uncertain. The length of the CDR3 is 13 residues. With 8 bases removed from V and 1 base from J, the gap between germline ends came to 6 bases. CDR1 and CDR2 (germline): MNHEY, SMNVEV (reference sequence). CDR3 in DNA: TGTGCCAGCCTCCCTTCTGGGGCCAACGTCCTGACTTTC. Its translation: CASLPSGANVLTF. The whole variable domain, filled in from reference TRBV27 and TRBJ2-6, reads EAQVTQNPRYLITVTGKKLTVTCSQNMNHEYMSWYRQDPGLGLRQIYYSMNVEVTDKGDVPEGYKVSRKEKRNFPLILESPSPNQTSLYFCASLPSGANVLTFGAGSRLTVL.

The chain recombines TRBV7-2 with TRBJ2-7; the D gene is possibly TRBD2 (5 bases). In germline, CDR1 is SGHTA, CDR2 FQGNSA. CDR3 length: 15 amino acids. With 5 bases removed from V and 2 bases from J, the gap between germline ends came to 16 bases. The chain's CDR3 is CASSREGVSTYEQYF. The CDR3 nucleotides read TGTGCCAGCAGCCGAGAGGGTGTATCTACCTACGAGCAGTACTTC. The complete variable domain, with remaining parts taken from reference TRBV7-2 and TRBJ2-7, reads GAGVSQSPSNKVTEKGKDVELRCDPISGHTALYWYRQSLGQGLEFLIYFQGNSAPDKSGLPSDRFSAERTGGSVSTLTIQRTQQEDSAVYLCASSREGVSTYEQYFGPGTRLTVT.

This clone was observed a few times. The chain combines TRBV15 with TRBJ2-7, with 9 bases fitting TRBD2. Trimming took 6 bases from V and 6 from J; bases not matched to a gene: 12. The germline V gene encodes CDR1 LNHNV and CDR2 YYDKDF (reference sequence). The CDR3 sequence is 15 residues long. The CDR3 protein is CATRAAGLASSEQYF. CDR3 bases: TGTGCCACCAGAGCGGCAGGACTAGCGTCTAGCGAGCAGTACTTC.

This clone was detected only a few times. V usage is TRBV5-1 and J usage is TRBJ1-5; TRBD1 aligns across 7 bases. Germline assignment: CDR1 SGHRS and CDR2 YFSETQ. Trimming cost V 0 bases and J 6 bases; bases outside gene matches: 0. CDR3 size: 13 residues. The CDR3 DNA reads as TGCGCCAGCAGCTTGGGACAGGGTCAGCCCCAGCATTTT. Translated: CASSLGQGQPQHF.

This clone turned up a few times. The rearrangement links TRBV7-2 to TRBJ2-1, with 7 bases that match TRBD2. This CDR3 region has 15 residues. Per the germline V gene, CDR1 is SGHTA and CDR2 is FQGNSA. Losses at the gene ends were 4 bases for V and 12 bases for J; bases not matched to a gene: 15. DNA for the CDR3: TGTGCCAGCAGCTCTACCCCTGGGGCGGGAGTAGGGCAGTTCTTC. Protein: CASSSTPGAGVGQFF.

This sequence joins TRBV30 and TRBJ2-7; 9 bases agree with TRBD2. The ends lost 8 bases at V and 6 bases at J; junction bases unmatched: 20. Germline CDR1 reads GTSNPN; CDR2 reads SVGIG (reference sequence). The CDR3 runs 16 residues. CDR3 nucleotides: TGTGCCCGCGGGGCGGGAGGGTCTCGGGACGATACCGAGCAGTACTTC. Translation: CARGAGGSRDDTEQYF. The variable domain in full, with the rest retrieved from reference TRBV30 and TRBJ2-7, is SQTIHQWPATLVQPVGSPLSLECTVEGTSNPNLYWYRQAAGRGLQLLFYSVGIGQISSEVPQNLSASRPQDRQFILSSKKLLLSDSGFYLCARGAGGSRDDTEQYFGPGTRLTVT.

The chain combines TRBV28 with TRBJ2-2; maybe TRBD2 (6 bases). The ends were cut back, 7 bases at V and 6 bases at J, with 9 bases in the middle. Germline loops: CDR1 MDHEN, CDR2 SYDVKM. The length of the CDR3 is 12 residues. The CDR3 reads CASKWGAGELFF. The DNA of the CDR3 is TGTGCCAGCAAATGGGGGGCCGGGGAGCTGTTTTTT. Full variable domain (outside the CDR3, taken from reference TRBV28 and TRBJ2-2): DVKVTQSSRYLVKRTGEKVFLECVQDMDHENMFWYRQDPGLGLRLIYFSYDVKMKEKGDIPEGYSVSREKKERFSLILESASTNQTSMYLCASKWGAGELFFGEGSRLTVL.

A few counts support this clone. This chain joins TRBV4-1 and TRBJ2-7; TRBD1 agrees at 10 bases. From germline, CDR1 is MGHRA and CDR2 YSYEKL. The CDR3 sequence is 15 residues long. The ends lost 1 base at V and 2 bases at J; junction bases unmatched: 2. The CDR3 here is CASSQGQGATYEQYF. In DNA form, the CDR3 reads TGCGCCAGCAGCCAAGGACAGGGGGCCACCTACGAGCAGTACTTC.

This clone was observed a handful of times. This chain joins TRBV14 and TRBJ1-5; no clear D gene. The CDR3 has 13 amino acids. Germline CDR1 SGHDN, CDR2 FVKESK. V gave up 3 bases and J gave up 4 bases, with 7 bases separating them. The CDR3: CASSQFRNQPQHF. The CDR3 DNA sequence: TGTGCCAGCAGCCAGTTTAGAAATCAGCCCCAGCATTTT.

This clone occurred a few times. This chain uses TRBV29-1 with TRBJ2-7; 12 bases agree with TRBD2. V trimming: 6 bases; J trimming: 6 bases; junction bases outside the gene matches: 9. Germline values: CDR1 SQVTM, CDR2 ANQGSEA. The CDR3 is 14 amino acids. CDR3 DNA sequence: TGCAGCGTCGTGACTAGCGGGAGTTTTAGCGAGCAGTACTTC. Its translation: CSVVTSGSFSEQYF.

Comment on this clone: This CDR3 is also generated by other DNA sequences in the sample. V and J are TRBV6-5 and TRBJ2-7, with D tentatively TRBD2 (7 bases). Trimming stripped 2 bases from V and 3 bases from J, with 11 bases between. The CDR3 has 14 amino acids. CDR1 and CDR2 (germline): MNHEY, SVGAGI. Here the CDR3 reads CASSYGRGDYEQYF. The CDR3 DNA reads TGTGCCAGCAGTTACGGGAGGGGGGACTACGAGCAGTACTTC.

The chain employs TRBV29-1 and TRBJ2-7; D is possibly TRBD1 (6 bases). The CDR3 contains 13 residues. V shed 7 bases and J shed 7 bases, with 20 bases lying between them. The germline V gene has CDR1 SQVTM and CDR2 ANQGSEA. The CDR3 region has the DNA TGCAGCGCAAACCCGGGACATGGGCTGGAGCAGTACTTC. This gives the protein CSANPGHGLEQYF.

A single count supports this clone. V gene TRBV9 combines with J gene TRBJ2-1; TRBD2 aligns across 10 bases. The CDR3 has 18 amino acids. Per germline, CDR1 SGDLS and CDR2 YYNGEE. The junction had 12 bases not matched to a gene; V was cut back by 2 bases and J by 4 bases. The CDR3 DNA is TGTGCCAGCAGCGTGATGGGGGAGACTAGCGGGCGTTACAATGAGCAGTTCTTC. It codes for CASSVMGETSGRYNEQFF.

This clone appeared a few times. The chain is built from TRBV5-1 and TRBJ1-1, with 7 bases lining up with TRBD1. Germline V gene sequence: CDR1 SGHRS, CDR2 YFSETQ. CDR3 size: 15 residues. J was trimmed by 0 bases and V by 4 bases; bases with no gene match: 6. The CDR3 DNA follows: TGCGCCAGCAGCGCGGGACAGAGTTTGAACACTGAAGCTTTCTTT. Its translation: CASSAGQSLNTEAFF.

V and J are TRBV29-1 and TRBJ1-1, with unresolved D. V was pared by 4 bases and J by 4 bases, with 7 bases between. The germline V gene has CDR1 SQVTM and CDR2 ANQGSEA. The CDR3 has 11 amino acids. The CDR3 bases are TGCAGCGTTGGTAGGAGCACTGAAGCTTTCTTT. As protein: CSVGRSTEAFF.

The chain is built from TRBV4-1 and TRBJ1-4; 9 bases line up with TRBD1. This CDR3 comprises 15 residues. CDR1 and CDR2 from the germline V gene are MGHRA and YSYEKL. Trimming removed 2 bases from V and 5 bases from J; junction bases left unmatched: 3. This chain's CDR3 is CASSQIGTGNEKLFF. The DNA for the CDR3 is TGCGCCAGCAGCCAAATCGGGACAGGGAATGAAAAACTGTTTTTT.

This clone has only a few counts. The chain links TRBV15 to TRBJ1-2; possible D gene TRBD1, 5 bases. This CDR3 contains 14 residues. Germline V lookup: CDR1 LNHNV, CDR2 YYDKDF (reference sequence). Trimming removed 4 bases from V and 5 bases from J, with 14 bases in between. This CDR3 reads CATSKDSLRYGYTF. Written as DNA, the CDR3 is TGTGCCACCAGCAAAGACAGCTTGCGGTATGGCTACACCTTC.

This clone has at least ten counts. This rearrangement joins TRBV18 to TRBJ1-1, with 9 positions matching TRBD1. With 4 bases clipped from V and 4 bases from J, the junction kept 7 bases outside the gene matches. CDR3 length equals 15 residues. The germline CDR1 and CDR2 sequences are KGHSH and LQKENI. The CDR3 DNA reads TGTGCCAGCTCACAGGCACAGGGGGCGAGCACTGAAGCTTTCTTT. It specifies CASSQAQGASTEAFF.

This clone showed up just a few times. This chain connects TRBV30 to TRBJ1-2; D gene ambiguous. Germline V gives CDR1 GTSNPN, CDR2 SVGIG (reference sequence). The CDR3 contains 14 residues. Trimming stripped 3 bases from V and 0 bases from J, with 11 bases between. The CDR3 region has the DNA TGTGCCTGGAGCTGGCGGTATGCTAACTATGGCTACACCTTC. It translates to CAWSWRYANYGYTF. The whole variable domain, remainder taken from reference TRBV30 and TRBJ1-2, is SQTIHQWPATLVQPVGSPLSLECTVEGTSNPNLYWYRQAAGRGLQLLFYSVGIGQISSEVPQNLSASRPQDRQFILSSKKLLLSDSGFYLCAWSWRYANYGYTFGSGTRLTVV.

This clone came up a few times. V is TRBV7-7 and J is TRBJ2-3, with D perhaps matching TRBD2 (6 bases). CDR1 is SSHAT and CDR2 is FNYEAQ in the germline V gene (reference sequence). Between the trimmed V and J ends, which lost 1 base and 2 bases, there was a span of 10 bases. This CDR3 is built from 15 residues. CDR3 in amino acids: CASSLGASATDTQYF. DNA of the CDR3: TGTGCCAGCAGCTTAGGTGCTAGCGCCACAGATACGCAGTATTTT.

The chain links TRBV5-6 to TRBJ2-3, with D perhaps TRBD1 (6 bases). V was trimmed by 1 base and J by 2 bases, leaving 11 bases between them. This CDR3 region has 15 residues. Germline CDR1 SGHDT, CDR2 YYEEEE. CDR3 in amino acids: CASSLRRGTTDTQYF. CDR3 bases: TGTGCCAGCAGCTTGCGCAGGGGAACCACAGATACGCAGTATTTT.

The chain couples TRBV11-2 to TRBJ2-3; TRBD1 matches at 8 bases. Looked up from germline, CDR1 is SGHAT and CDR2 is FQNNGV. This CDR3 contains 15 residues. The V gene end was trimmed by 5 bases and the J gene end by 2 bases; junction bases not matched to a gene: 6. CDR3 sequence reads: CASSPQGALTDTQYF. DNA of the CDR3: TGTGCCAGCAGCCCTCAGGGGGCGCTCACAGATACGCAGTATTTT. Full variable domain (rest looked up from reference TRBV11-2 and TRBJ2-3): EAGVAQSPRYKIIEKRQSVAFWCNPISGHATLYWYQQILGQGPKLLIQFQNNGVVDDSQLPKDRFSAERLKGVDSTLKIQPAKLEDSAVYLCASSPQGALTDTQYFGPGTRLTVL.

This clone has only a few counts. Other DNA sequences within the sample encode an identical CDR3. The rearrangement uses TRBV18 and TRBJ1-2, with 7 bases matching TRBD1. V was pared by 2 bases and J by 3 bases, with 0 bases of the junction left unmatched. CDR1 and CDR2 (germline): KGHSH, LQKENI. The CDR3 sequence is 13 residues long. The chain's CDR3 is CASSPDRDYGYTF. As DNA, the CDR3 is TGTGCCAGCTCACCAGACAGGGACTATGGCTACACCTTC.

The V call is TRBV4-2, the J call TRBJ2-7; 10 nucleotides line up with TRBD2. The CDR3 runs to 18 residues. Germline values: CDR1 LGHNA, CDR2 YNFKEQ. With 0 bases clipped from V and 3 bases from J, the junction kept 11 bases outside the gene matches. The CDR3: CASSQDTSGRAISYEQYF. CDR3 sequence (DNA): TGTGCCAGCAGCCAAGACACAAGCGGGAGGGCAATAAGCTACGAGCAGTACTTC.

The chain joins TRBV7-9 to TRBJ2-1; D possibly corresponds to TRBD2 (6 bases). Germline CDR1 and CDR2: SEHNR and FQNEAQ (reference sequence). V lost 5 bases and J lost 8, with 13 bases in between. This CDR3 contains 13 residues. The CDR3 DNA reads TGTGCCAGCAGCGCCTTCGGGAGCGATGAGCAGTTCTTC. This codes for CASSAFGSDEQFF.

The rearrangement links TRBV7-9 to TRBJ2-3; 7 bases line up with TRBD2. CDR3 length: 18 amino acids. The junction had 11 bases not matched to a gene; V was cut back by 1 base and J by 1 base. Germline CDR1 and CDR2: SEHNR and FQNEAQ (reference sequence). DNA of the CDR3: TGTGCCAGCAGCTTAGAGCGGGGAGGGACGCGGGGCACAGATACGCAGTATTTT. This encodes CASSLERGGTRGTDTQYF.

The chain links TRBV19 to TRBJ2-1, with TRBD2 identical over 9 bases. The CDR3 spans 17 residues. Germline CDR1 is LNHDA and CDR2 is SQIVND (reference sequence). V trimming: 3 bases; J trimming: 5 bases; junction bases outside the gene matches: 11. The CDR3 nucleotides are TGTGCCAGTAGTATCACCCCTCCTAGCGGGAAGGACAATGAGCAGTTCTTC. Protein: CASSITPPSGKDNEQFF.

In this sample, this clone turned up a few times. This sequence joins TRBV18 and TRBJ1-1; D may be TRBD1 (6 bases). The CDR3 is made up of 15 amino acids. Germline lookup yields CDR1 KGHSH and CDR2 LQKENI. V lost 2 bases, J lost 4 bases, and 14 bases lay in between. In nucleotides, the CDR3 is TGTGCCAGCTCACCAGCGGCAGGGGTTGGCACTGAAGCTTTCTTT. Translated, it gives CASSPAAGVGTEAFF.